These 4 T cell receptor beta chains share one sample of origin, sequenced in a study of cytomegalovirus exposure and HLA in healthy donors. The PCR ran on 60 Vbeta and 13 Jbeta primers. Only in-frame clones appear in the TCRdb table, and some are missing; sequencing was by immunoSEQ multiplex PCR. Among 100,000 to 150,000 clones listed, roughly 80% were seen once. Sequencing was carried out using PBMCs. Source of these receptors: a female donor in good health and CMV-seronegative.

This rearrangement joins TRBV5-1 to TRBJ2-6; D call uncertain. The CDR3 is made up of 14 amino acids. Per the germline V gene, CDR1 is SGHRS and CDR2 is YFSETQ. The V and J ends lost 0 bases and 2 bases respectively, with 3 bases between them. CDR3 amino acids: CASSLGTGANVLTF. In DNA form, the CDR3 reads TGCGCCAGCAGCTTGGGTACTGGGGCCAACGTCCTGACTTTC.

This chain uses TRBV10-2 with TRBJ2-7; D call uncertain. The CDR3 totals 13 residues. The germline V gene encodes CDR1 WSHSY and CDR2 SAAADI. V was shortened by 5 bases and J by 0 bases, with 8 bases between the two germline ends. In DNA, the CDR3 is TGCGCCAGCAGTCCCCCGAGCTCCTACGAGCAGTACTTC. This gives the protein CASSPPSSYEQYF.

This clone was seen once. CDR3 in DNA: TGTGCCAGCAGCAACAGGGTGGACGCCACTGAAGCTTTCTTT. It encodes CASSNRVDATEAFF. The chain carries TRBV5-6 and TRBJ1-1; D perhaps matches TRBD1 (6 bases). Per the germline V gene, CDR1 is SGHDT and CDR2 is YYEEEE. There are 14 residues in the CDR3. V gave up 4 bases and J gave up 4 bases, with 14 bases separating them.

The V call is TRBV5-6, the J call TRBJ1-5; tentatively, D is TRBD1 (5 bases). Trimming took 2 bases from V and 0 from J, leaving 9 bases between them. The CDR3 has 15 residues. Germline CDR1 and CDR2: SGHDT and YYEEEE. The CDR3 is CASSFRGDSNQPQHF. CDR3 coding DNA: TGTGCCAGCAGCTTTCGGGGGGATAGCAATCAGCCCCAGCATTTT. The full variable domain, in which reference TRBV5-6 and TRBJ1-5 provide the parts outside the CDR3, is DAGVTQSPTHLIKTRGQQVTLRCSPKSGHDTVSWYQQALGQGPQFIFQYYEEEERQRGNFPDRFSGHQFPNYSSELNVNALLLGDSALYLCASSFRGDSNQPQHFGDGTRLSIL.